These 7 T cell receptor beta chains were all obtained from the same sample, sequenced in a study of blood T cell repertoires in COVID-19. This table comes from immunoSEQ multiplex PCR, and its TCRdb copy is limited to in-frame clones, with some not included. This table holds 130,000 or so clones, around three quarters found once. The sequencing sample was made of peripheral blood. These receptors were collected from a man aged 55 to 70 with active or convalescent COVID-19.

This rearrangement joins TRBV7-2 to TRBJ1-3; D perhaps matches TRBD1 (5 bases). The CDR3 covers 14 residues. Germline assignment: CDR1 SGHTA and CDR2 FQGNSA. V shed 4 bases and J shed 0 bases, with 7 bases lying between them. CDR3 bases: TGTGCCAGCAGCTCGGACACCTCTGGAAACACCATATATTTT. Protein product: CASSSDTSGNTIYF.

The CDR3 is CASSPRWVSGNTIYF. CDR3 nucleotide sequence: TGTGCCAGCAGTCCTAGGTGGGTCTCTGGAAACACCATATATTTT. The genes are TRBV28 and TRBJ1-3; no firm D call. This CDR3 region has 15 residues. Germline CDR1 MDHEN, CDR2 SYDVKM. V dropped 5 bases and J dropped 0 bases, with 11 bases sitting between them.

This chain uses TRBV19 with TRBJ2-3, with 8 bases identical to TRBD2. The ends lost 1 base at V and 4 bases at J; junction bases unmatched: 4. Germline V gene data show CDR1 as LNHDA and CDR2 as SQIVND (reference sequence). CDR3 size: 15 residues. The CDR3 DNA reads TGTGCCAGTAGTATAGCGGGAGGGTTCGCAGATACGCAGTATTTT. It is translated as CASSIAGGFADTQYF.

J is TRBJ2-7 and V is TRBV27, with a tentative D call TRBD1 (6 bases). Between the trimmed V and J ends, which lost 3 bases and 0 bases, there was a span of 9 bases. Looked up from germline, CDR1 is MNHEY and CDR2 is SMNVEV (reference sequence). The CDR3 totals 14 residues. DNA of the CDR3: TGTGCCAGCAGTTTCCAGGGGAGCTCCTACGAGCAGTACTTC. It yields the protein CASSFQGSSYEQYF.

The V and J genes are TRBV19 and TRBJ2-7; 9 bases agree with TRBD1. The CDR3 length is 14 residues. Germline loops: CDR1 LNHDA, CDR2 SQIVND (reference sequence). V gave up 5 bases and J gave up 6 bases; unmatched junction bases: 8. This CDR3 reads CASSHGQGSSEQYF. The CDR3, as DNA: TGTGCCAGTAGTCACGGACAGGGGTCTAGCGAGCAGTACTTC.

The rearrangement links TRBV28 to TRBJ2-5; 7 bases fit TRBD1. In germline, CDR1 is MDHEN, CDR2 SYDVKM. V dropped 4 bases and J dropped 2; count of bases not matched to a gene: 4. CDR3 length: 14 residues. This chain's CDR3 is CASSSPGQQETQYF. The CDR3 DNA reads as TGTGCCAGCAGTTCTCCGGGACAGCAAGAGACCCAGTACTTC.

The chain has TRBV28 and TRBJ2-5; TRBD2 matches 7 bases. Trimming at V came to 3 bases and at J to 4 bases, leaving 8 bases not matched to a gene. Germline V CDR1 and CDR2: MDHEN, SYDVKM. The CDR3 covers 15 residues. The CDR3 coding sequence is TGTGCCAGCAGTTTGGTACTCGCGGGAGTAGAGACCCAGTACTTC. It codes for CASSLVLAGVETQYF. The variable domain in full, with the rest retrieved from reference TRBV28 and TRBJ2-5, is DVKVTQSSRYLVKRTGEKVFLECVQDMDHENMFWYRQDPGLGLRLIYFSYDVKMKEKGDIPEGYSVSREKKERFSLILESASTNQTSMYLCASSLVLAGVETQYFGPGTRLLVL.